These T cell receptor beta chains were read from a single sample in a study of identical twins. A single record per CDR3 protein comes from TCRdb applying MiXCR to the 5' RACE reads. The data contain approximately 620,000 distinct CDR3 sequences, less than 10% of them singletons. These records were also assigned to another study, of yellow fever vaccine responses in identical twins.

Sequencing used PBMCs. These receptors were taken from a woman under 30 in good health. The CDR3 runs from the conserved cysteine through the conserved F or W. The D gene is left open where the match is weak. Size values are once, few and many counts, or a class for expanded clones, and some rows have none.

d_call	clone_size	cdr3_length	v_call	j_call	cdr3_aa	cdr3_nt
-	-	14	TRBV5-1	TRBJ1-2	CASRGGVSSYGYTF	TGCGCCAGTAGAGGGGGGGTCTCCTCCTATGGCTACACCTTC
TRBD1	-	15	TRBV13	TRBJ1-6	CASSRGGGDNSPLHF	TGTGCCAGCAGCCGAGGGGGCGGAGATAATTCACCCCTCCACTTT
-	many	13	TRBV5-1	TRBJ2-5	CASNSGREETQYF	TGCGCCAGCAATAGTGGCAGAGAAGAGACCCAGTACTTC
-	many	14	TRBV20-1	TRBJ2-2	CSARWARGTGELFF	TGCAGTGCTAGATGGGCCAGGGGCACCGGGGAGCTGTTTTTT
TRBD1	-	16	TRBV29-1	TRBJ2-7	CSVEEPSTGPSYEQYF	TGCAGCGTTGAAGAGCCGTCGACAGGGCCCTCCTACGAGCAGTACTTC
TRBD2	many	12	TRBV2	TRBJ2-1	CASSTSGKGQFF	TGTGCCAGCAGTACTAGCGGGAAGGGGCAGTTCTTC
-	-	16	TRBV5-1	TRBJ2-3	CASSLEGTPSTDTQYF	TGCGCCAGCAGCTTGGAGGGGACACCTAGCACAGATACGCAGTATTTT
TRBD2	many	17	TRBV12-3/TRBV12-4	TRBJ2-3	CASSPSASGLSTDTQYF	TGTGCCAGCAGCCCTAGCGCTAGCGGTCTTAGCACAGATACGCAGTATTTT
TRBD2	few	18	TRBV20-1	TRBJ2-5	CSASVPLLSGGAGETQYF	TGCAGTGCTAGTGTCCCCCTTCTTAGCGGGGGGGCCGGGGAGACCCAGTACTTC
TRBD1	-	17	TRBV5-4	TRBJ2-4	CASSWDRGVSAKNIQYF	TGTGCCAGCAGCTGGGACAGGGGGGTTTCGGCCAAAAACATTCAGTACTTC
TRBD2	many	13	TRBV29-1	TRBJ2-5	CSVGLAGQETQYF	TGCAGCGTTGGGCTAGCGGGCCAAGAGACCCAGTACTTC
TRBD1	-	16	TRBV28	TRBJ2-1	CASRGTGGISYNEQFF	TGTGCCAGCAGAGGGACAGGTGGGATCTCCTACAATGAGCAGTTCTTC
-	-	15	TRBV5-6	TRBJ2-1	CASSLPGLDENEQFF	TGTGCCAGCAGCTTGCCGGGACTCGATGAGAATGAGCAGTTCTTC
-	-	15	TRBV7-9	TRBJ2-5	CASSGLPGYQETQYF	TGTGCCAGCAGCGGCCTGCCGGGGTACCAAGAGACCCAGTACTTC
TRBD1	many	13	TRBV7-9	TRBJ2-7	CASSDRQGYEQYF	TGTGCCAGCAGCGACCGACAGGGTTACGAGCAGTACTTC
-	few	15	TRBV29-1	TRBJ2-1	CSVEDAPPTYNEQFF	TGCAGCGTTGAAGACGCACCGCCCACCTACAATGAGCAGTTCTTC
-	few	14	TRBV7-2	TRBJ2-1	CASSLGTTSSEQFF	TGTGCCAGCAGCTTAGGGACTACCTCTAGTGAGCAGTTCTTC
-	few	15	TRBV12-3/TRBV12-4	TRBJ2-7	CASRSNRELSYEQYF	TGTGCCAGCAGGTCGAACAGGGAACTTTCCTACGAGCAGTACTTC
TRBD1	few	15	TRBV7-9	TRBJ1-1	CASSRQGRGDTEAFF	TGTGCCAGCAGTAGACAGGGGAGGGGGGACACTGAAGCTTTCTTT
-	-	11	TRBV12-3/TRBV12-4	TRBJ2-7	CASGSIYEQYF	TGTGCCAGCGGATCTATTTACGAGCAGTACTTC
TRBD2	-	15	TRBV3-1	TRBJ2-2	CASRISGGNTGELFF	TGTGCCAGCCGAATAAGCGGGGGTAACACCGGGGAGCTGTTTTTT
TRBD1	-	14	TRBV20-1	TRBJ1-1	CSATSGQMNTEAFF	TGCAGTGCTACCTCGGGACAGATGAACACTGAAGCTTTCTTT
-	-	15	TRBV12-3/TRBV12-4	TRBJ2-3	CASSWYRGATDTQYF	TGTGCCAGCAGTTGGTATCGGGGAGCCACAGATACGCAGTATTTT
-	many	15	TRBV7-3	TRBJ2-3	CASSLDLYSTDTQYF	TGTGCCAGCAGCTTAGACTTATATAGCACAGATACGCAGTATTTT